Each of the 29 T cell receptor beta chains below was sequenced from the same sample in a study of OX40 agonist ivuxolimab in advanced cancers. Data came from immunoSEQ multiplex PCR; TCRdb stores just in-frame clones and leaves some out. Of fewer than 85,000 clones listed, more than 85% are singletons. The specimen was CD4+ or CD8+ T cells sorted from blood, collected in a trial of the OX40 agonist ivuxolimab. The receptor set was obtained from an adult with an advanced solid tumor such as melanoma, head and neck, liver or kidney cancer.

The chain links TRBV27 to TRBJ2-7; no reliable D call. Germline values: CDR1 MNHEY, CDR2 SMNVEV (reference sequence). V lost 3 bases and J 0 bases, leaving 9 bases between the germline ends. The CDR3 has 14 amino acids. The CDR3 loop is CASSLGAASYEQYF. The CDR3 DNA reads TGTGCCAGCAGTTTGGGTGCAGCCTCCTACGAGCAGTACTTC.

The chain couples TRBV4-3 to TRBJ2-1; perhaps TRBD2 as D (6 bases). V was shortened by 0 bases and J by 7 bases, with 13 bases between the two germline ends. CDR1 and CDR2 (germline): LGHNA, YSLEER. This CDR3 has 15 amino acids. Here the CDR3 reads CASSQDWGTGNEQFF. DNA for the CDR3: TGCGCCAGCAGCCAAGATTGGGGGACTGGGAATGAGCAGTTCTTC.

This chain uses TRBV5-1 with TRBJ2-3, with TRBD2 matching over 12 bases. Germline CDR1 is SGHRS and CDR2 is YFSETQ. This CDR3 spans 15 amino acids. V lost 6 bases and J lost 5; bases outside the gene matches: 7. Here the CDR3 DNA reads TGCGCCAGCAAGGTGGCTAGCGGGGGGGTAGATACGCAGTATTTT. It yields the protein CASKVASGGVDTQYF.

The chain carries TRBV6-9 and TRBJ1-5, with TRBD1 matching over 9 bases. CDR1 and CDR2 (germline): MNHGY, SVAAGI. The CDR3 is 16 residues long. The trim removed 3 bases at V and 6 bases at J, leaving 9 bases unmatched. The CDR3 coding sequence is TGTGCCAGCAGTTACTCGACGGACAGGGGAGGTCAGCCCCAGCATTTT. Protein: CASSYSTDRGGQPQHF.

This clone was observed once. The chain is built from TRBV11-2 and TRBJ2-3, with a tentative D call TRBD2 (6 bases). The germline CDR1 and CDR2 sequences are SGHAT and FQNNGV. The CDR3 is made up of 16 amino acids. Trimming took 1 base from V and 4 from J, leaving 15 bases between them. The CDR3 protein is CASSLVRGGEADTQYF. In nucleotides, the CDR3 is TGTGCCAGCAGCTTAGTCCGGGGCGGGGAGGCAGATACGCAGTATTTT.

CDR3 region: CASSLASAGGSYYEQYF. For the CDR3, the DNA is TGTGCCAGCAGCTTGGCCTCTGCGGGGGGCTCTTACTACGAGCAGTACTTC. The J gene is TRBJ2-5, the V gene TRBV5-6, with TRBD2 matching 8 bases. The DNA end is a closer match to TRBJ2-7, so the J assignment may be wrong. The CDR3 consists of 17 residues. Germline V gives CDR1 SGHDT, CDR2 YYEEEE.

The chain is built from TRBV11-2 and TRBJ2-7; tentatively, D is TRBD1 (6 bases). The germline V gene has CDR1 SGHAT and CDR2 FQNNGV. This CDR3 has 14 amino acids. Trimming pared 3 bases from V and 4 bases from J, leaving 13 bases between. In nucleotides, the CDR3 is TGTGCCAGCAGCTTGCCAGGGGCCGAGTACGAGCAGTACTTC. It encodes CASSLPGAEYEQYF.

The rearrangement joins TRBV27 to TRBJ2-7, with 8 bases identical to TRBD1. CDR1 and CDR2 from the germline V gene are MNHEY and SMNVEV (reference sequence). The CDR3 consists of 18 residues. V shed 5 bases and J 2 bases; nucleotides not matched to a gene: 17. The CDR3 DNA reads TGTGCCAGCAGTCCCTATTTTTCAGGACAGGGAGATACCTACGAGCAGTACTTC. It translates to CASSPYFSGQGDTYEQYF.

The chain couples TRBV5-6 to TRBJ2-1; a weak D match, TRBD2 (6 bases). Trimming took off 4 bases at V and 7 bases at J, with 9 bases between the two ends. This CDR3 comprises 12 residues. From germline, CDR1 is SGHDT and CDR2 YYEEEE. The CDR3 DNA sequence: TGTGCCAGCAGCCGCGGGACTAATGAGCAGTTCTTC. It codes for CASSRGTNEQFF.

The genes are TRBV7-8 and TRBJ2-1, with 11 bases identical to TRBD2. Germline lookup yields CDR1 SGHVS and CDR2 FQNEAQ. V gave up 0 bases and J gave up 0 bases; unmatched junction bases: 1. The length of the CDR3 is 17 residues. The CDR3 sequence: CASSLALAGGSYNEQFF. The CDR3 nucleotides are TGTGCCAGCAGCTTAGCCCTAGCGGGGGGCTCCTACAATGAGCAGTTCTTC.

The chain joins TRBV2 to TRBJ2-4; no clear D gene. V was cut by 6 bases and J by 5 bases, with 11 bases left in between. CDR1 is SNHLY, CDR2 FYNNEI, per germline. The CDR3 runs to 13 residues. DNA of the CDR3: TGTGCCAGCAGGGATATTGTGGAAAACATTCAGTACTTC. It yields the protein CASRDIVENIQYF.

This clone has more than one count but fewer than ten. The rearrangement uses TRBV19 and TRBJ2-7, with 7 positions matching TRBD1. The CDR3 contains 14 residues. Germline V gene data show CDR1 as LNHDA and CDR2 as SQIVND (reference sequence). The trim removed 3 bases at V and 2 bases at J, leaving 4 bases unmatched. The CDR3 loop is CASSIVGGAYEQYF. The CDR3 DNA follows: TGTGCCAGTAGTATCGTAGGGGGCGCCTACGAGCAGTACTTC.

The V gene is TRBV6-6, the J gene TRBJ1-4; unclear D gene. Trimming shortened V by 1 base and J by 3 bases, and 12 bases separated the two germline ends. Germline CDR1 reads MNHNY; CDR2 reads SVGAGI (reference sequence). The CDR3 is 16 residues long. The CDR3 DNA follows: TGTGCCAGCAGTTACTACGTGGATATGGCTAATGAAAAACTGTTTTTT. This sequence encodes CASSYYVDMANEKLFF.

J is TRBJ2-7 and V is TRBV5-6, with 10 bases matching TRBD1. Germline assignment: CDR1 SGHDT and CDR2 YYEEEE. V dropped 0 bases and J dropped 5; count of bases not matched to a gene: 14. The CDR3 totals 18 residues. CDR3 sequence (DNA): TGTGCCAGCAGCTTGGCTGTGGGAACGACAGGGGGCAACAACGAGCAGTACTTC. Amino acids: CASSLAVGTTGGNNEQYF.

CDR3: CASSLTLYEQYF. CDR3 nucleotides: TGTGCCAGCAGCTTAACACTTTACGAGCAGTACTTC. This chain uses TRBV5-6 with TRBJ2-7, with D unresolved. Germline V CDR1 and CDR2: SGHDT, YYEEEE. This CDR3 contains 12 residues. Trimming removed 2 bases at V and 4 bases at J, with 7 bases between.

The chain employs TRBV6-5 and TRBJ2-7; 7 bases line up with TRBD1. With V trimmed by 6 bases and J by 6 bases, 8 bases remained unmatched. The germline gives CDR1 MNHEY, CDR2 SVGAGI. The CDR3 totals 13 residues. The CDR3 reads CASSAVTGAEQYF. The CDR3 nucleotides read TGTGCCAGCAGCGCAGTAACAGGGGCCGAGCAGTACTTC.

The chain couples TRBV2 to TRBJ2-7; D not resolved. Trimming left V 3 bases short and J 3 bases short, with 3 bases between. The CDR3 has 11 residues. Looked up from germline, CDR1 is SNHLY and CDR2 is FYNNEI. The CDR3, as DNA: TGTGCCAGCAGTGACGGCTACGAGCAGTACTTC. This translates into CASSDGYEQYF.

The chain couples TRBV4-3 to TRBJ2-4; weak D call: TRBD1 (6 bases). CDR3 length equals 13 residues. The V end was cut by 3 bases, the J end by 8 bases, with 11 bases between. The germline CDR1 and CDR2 sequences are LGHNA and YSLEER. The CDR3 loop is CASSQVEGDIQYF. CDR3 coding DNA: TGCGCCAGCAGCCAGGTAGAGGGGGACATTCAGTACTTC.

This chain connects TRBV5-4 to TRBJ2-1; possibly TRBD1 or TRBD2 for D (5 bases each). The CDR3 spans 14 residues. The V gene's germline CDR1 is SGHNT and CDR2 YYREEE (reference sequence). V was shortened by 4 bases and J by 8 bases, with 16 bases between the two germline ends. CDR3: CASSTRDLQDEQFF. As DNA, the CDR3 is TGTGCCAGCAGCACCCGGGACCTCCAAGATGAGCAGTTCTTC. The full variable domain, with the rest looked up from reference TRBV5-4 and TRBJ2-1, is ETGVTQSPTHLIKTRGQQVTLRCSSQSGHNTVSWYQQALGQGPQFIFQYYREEENGRGNFPPRFSGLQFPNYSSELNVNALELDDSALYLCASSTRDLQDEQFFGPGTRLTVL.

J is TRBJ2-3 and V is TRBV18; tentatively, D is TRBD2 (6 bases). Germline V gene data show CDR1 as KGHSH and CDR2 as LQKENI. The CDR3 contains 19 residues. Trimming left V 2 bases short and J 0 bases short, with 21 bases between. CDR3 residues: CASSPVRGPVDFSTDTQYF. As DNA, the CDR3 is TGTGCCAGCTCACCAGTGCGGGGCCCGGTCGATTTCAGCACAGATACGCAGTATTTT.

The V and J genes are TRBV11-2 and TRBJ2-2; tentatively, D is TRBD1 or TRBD2 (5 bases each). The CDR3 length is 18 residues. The V gene lost 4 bases and the J gene lost 0 bases, with 18 bases spanning the gap. Germline V lookup: CDR1 SGHAT, CDR2 FQNNGV. CDR3 nucleotides: TGTGCCAGCAGCTACGGATTTTATGGGGGACCGAACACCGGGGAGCTGTTTTTT. Encoded protein: CASSYGFYGGPNTGELFF.

The rearrangement joins TRBV7-9 to TRBJ2-1, with D unresolved. The germline V and J ends were trimmed by 2 bases and 5 bases, with 7 bases remaining between them. Looked up from germline, CDR1 is SEHNR and CDR2 is FQNEAQ (reference sequence). The CDR3 sequence is 13 residues long. CDR3 DNA: TGTGCCAGCAGCTTACCCCGGCACAATGAGCAGTTCTTC. This codes for CASSLPRHNEQFF.

V is TRBV27 and J is TRBJ1-6; D not resolved. The germline V gene encodes CDR1 MNHEY and CDR2 SMNVEV (reference sequence). Trimming took off 2 bases at V and 8 bases at J, with 16 bases between the two ends. This CDR3 spans 16 amino acids. CDR3 loop: CASSLVFGLGDSPLHF. The CDR3 DNA sequence: TGTGCCAGCAGTTTAGTATTTGGACTTGGGGATTCACCCCTCCACTTT.

The genes are TRBV19 and TRBJ2-5; D is perhaps TRBD1 (6 bases). CDR3 length: 14 amino acids. Germline V gene lookup returns CDR1 LNHDA and CDR2 SQIVND (reference sequence). V lost 3 bases and J lost 3, with 11 bases in between. The CDR3 region has the DNA TGTGCCAGTAGTATGTGGGCAGGGGAAGAGACCCAGTACTTC. This sequence encodes CASSMWAGEETQYF.

The chain has TRBV6-5 and TRBJ2-1; 7 nucleotides line up with TRBD1. CDR1 MNHEY and CDR2 SVGAGI come from the germline V gene. Trimming took 2 bases from V and 2 from J; bases not matched to a gene: 3. The CDR3 is made up of 15 amino acids. The CDR3 DNA sequence: TGTGCCAGCAGTTACGGGACAGTCCCCTACAATGAGCAGTTCTTC. Protein sequence: CASSYGTVPYNEQFF.

J is TRBJ1-4 and V is TRBV7-2, with TRBD1 matching over 7 bases. Germline V gene lookup returns CDR1 SGHTA and CDR2 FQGNSA. The V and J ends lost 0 bases and 5 bases, in that order; junction bases with no gene match: 18. This CDR3 contains 20 residues. The CDR3 DNA follows: TGTGCCAGCAGCTTAGCCGCCGTTTGGGTTAGCACAGGGGACAATGAAAAACTGTTTTTT. Amino acid sequence: CASSLAAVWVSTGDNEKLFF.

The gene calls are TRBV7-9 and TRBJ2-3; no clear D gene. Trimming shortened V by 6 bases and J by 7 bases, and 11 bases separated the two germline ends. Germline assignment: CDR1 SEHNR and CDR2 FQNEAQ (reference sequence). This CDR3 is 12 amino acids long. This CDR3 reads CASRPSRNTQYF. DNA of the CDR3: TGTGCCAGCAGACCCTCGAGGAATACGCAGTATTTT.

This rearrangement joins TRBV2 to TRBJ2-2; D unclear. V dropped 8 bases and J dropped 3 bases, with 7 bases sitting between them. Germline assignment: CDR1 SNHLY and CDR2 FYNNEI. There are 12 residues in the CDR3. CDR3: CASSDYTGELFF. DNA for the CDR3: TGTGCCAGCTCAGATTACACCGGGGAGCTGTTTTTT.

The V call is TRBV9, the J call TRBJ1-1; 9 positions match TRBD1. V was pared by 8 bases and J by 5 bases, with 10 bases of the junction left unmatched. Per the germline V gene, CDR1 is SGDLS and CDR2 is YYNGEE. This CDR3 is built from 14 residues. CDR3 coding DNA: TGTGCCAGTAACTCCGGGACAGGGTGGACTGAAGCTTTCTTT. It yields the protein CASNSGTGWTEAFF.